This TCR beta chain was identified during a study of T cells after yellow fever vaccination. Study-level findings and limits: Primary-vaccination clones mostly resurfaced post-booster (about 96% CD4, around 88% CD8). Contaminants from the bulk population, in the form of abundant clonotypes, could be found in FACS-sorted repertoires.

As TCR cDNA was made by 5'RACE template switching, a universal primer site and UMIs were added. TCRdb re-analysed the 5' RACE reads in MiXCR, keeping a single row per CDR3 protein. This sample yields more than 300,000 distinct CDR3 sequences, of which over 8.5% are seen a single time; about 3% belongs to the top ten. This clonotype was seen only a few times. Its antigen remains unidentified. This CDR3 region has 16 residues. Germline V CDR1 and CDR2: SGHTA, FQGNSA. Trimming took 3 bases from V and 0 from J, leaving 13 bases between them. The V gene is TRBV7-2, the J gene TRBJ2-3; possible D gene TRBD2, 5 bases. The receptor's source is a young man who received the YFV17D yellow fever vaccine. Material: CD4+ T cells sorted from PBMCs, obtained 45 days after the yellow fever booster vaccination. The CDR3 DNA reads as TGTGCCAGCAGCTTCATCCCCCAGCGGAGCACAGATACGCAGTATTTT. Residues: CASSFIPQRSTDTQYF.